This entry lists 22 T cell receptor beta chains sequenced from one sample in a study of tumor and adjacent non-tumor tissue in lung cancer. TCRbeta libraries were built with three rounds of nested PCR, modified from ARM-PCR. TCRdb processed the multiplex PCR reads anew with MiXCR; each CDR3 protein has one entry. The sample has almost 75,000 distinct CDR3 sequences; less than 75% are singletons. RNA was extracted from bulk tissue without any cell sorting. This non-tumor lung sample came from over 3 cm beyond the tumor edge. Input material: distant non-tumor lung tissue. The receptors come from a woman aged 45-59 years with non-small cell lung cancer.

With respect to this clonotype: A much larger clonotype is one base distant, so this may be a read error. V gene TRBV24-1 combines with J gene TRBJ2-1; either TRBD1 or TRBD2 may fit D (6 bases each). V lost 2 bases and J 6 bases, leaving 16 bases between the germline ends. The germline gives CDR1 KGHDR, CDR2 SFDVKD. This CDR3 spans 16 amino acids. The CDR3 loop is CATSDSRGGRGNEQFF. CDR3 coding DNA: TGTGCCACCAGTGATTCCCGTGGGGGGCGAGGCAATGAGCAGTTCTTC.

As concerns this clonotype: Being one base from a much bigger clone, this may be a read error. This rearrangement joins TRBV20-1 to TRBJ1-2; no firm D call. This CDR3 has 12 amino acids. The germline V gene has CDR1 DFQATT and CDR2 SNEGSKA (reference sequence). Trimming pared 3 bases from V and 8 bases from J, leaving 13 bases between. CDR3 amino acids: CSAREQCLGYTF. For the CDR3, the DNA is TGCAGTGCTAGGGAACAGTGTCTCGGCTACACCTTC.

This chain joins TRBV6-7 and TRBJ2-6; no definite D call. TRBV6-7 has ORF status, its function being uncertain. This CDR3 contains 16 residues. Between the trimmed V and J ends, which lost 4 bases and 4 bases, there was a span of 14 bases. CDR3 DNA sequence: TGTGCCAGCAGTTGCAGAGGAAAAAAGGGGGCCAACGTCCTGACTTTC. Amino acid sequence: CASSCRGKKGANVLTF.

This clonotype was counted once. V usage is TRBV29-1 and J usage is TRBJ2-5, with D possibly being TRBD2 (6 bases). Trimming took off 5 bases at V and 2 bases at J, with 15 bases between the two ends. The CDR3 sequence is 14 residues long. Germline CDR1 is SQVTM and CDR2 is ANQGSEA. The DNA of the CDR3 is TGCAGCGTTTCTCGGGGAGGATTTCAAGAGACCCAGTACTTC. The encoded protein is CSVSRGGFQETQYF.

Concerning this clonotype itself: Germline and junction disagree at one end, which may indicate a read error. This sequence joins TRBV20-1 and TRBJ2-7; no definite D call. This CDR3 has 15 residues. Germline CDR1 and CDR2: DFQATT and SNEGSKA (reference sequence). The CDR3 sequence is CSARSIEQPPYEQYF. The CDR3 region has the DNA TGTAGTGCTAGATCAATCGAGCAACCCCCCTACGAACAGTACTTC.

This CDR3 is CESSSGTGRTYEQYF. CDR3 DNA sequence: TGTGAGAGCAGCTCGGGGACAGGCCGCACCTACGAGCAGTACTTC. The chain recombines TRBV11-2 with TRBJ2-7, with 8 bases matching TRBD1. CDR1 and CDR2 (germline): SGHAT, FQNNGV. This CDR3 region has 15 residues.

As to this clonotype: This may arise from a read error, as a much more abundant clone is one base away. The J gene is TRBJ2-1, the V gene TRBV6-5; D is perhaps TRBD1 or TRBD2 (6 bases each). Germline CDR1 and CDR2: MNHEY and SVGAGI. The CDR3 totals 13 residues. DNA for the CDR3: TGTGCCAGCAGTTACTCGGGGGGCAATAAGCAGTTCTTC. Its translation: CASSYSGGNKQFF.

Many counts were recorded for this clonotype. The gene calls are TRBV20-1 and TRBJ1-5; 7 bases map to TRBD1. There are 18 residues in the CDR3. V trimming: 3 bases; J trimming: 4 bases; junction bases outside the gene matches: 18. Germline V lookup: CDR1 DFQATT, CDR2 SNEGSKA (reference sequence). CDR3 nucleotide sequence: TGCAGTGCTAGTCCCGGACAGGCTGCGACGAGTGTTAATCAGCCCCAGCATTTT. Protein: CSASPGQAATSVNQPQHF.

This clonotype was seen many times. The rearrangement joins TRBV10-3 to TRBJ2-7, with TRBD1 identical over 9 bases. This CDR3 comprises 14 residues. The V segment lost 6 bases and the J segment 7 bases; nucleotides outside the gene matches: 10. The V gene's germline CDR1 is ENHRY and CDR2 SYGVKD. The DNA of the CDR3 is TGTGCCATCAGATCCGGGACAGGGACTACGGAGCAGTACTTC. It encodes CAIRSGTGTTEQYF.

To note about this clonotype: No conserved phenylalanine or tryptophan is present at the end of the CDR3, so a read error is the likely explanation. The CDR3 coding sequence is TGTGCCAGCAGCCTTACAGAGGACACCCAGTACTAC. Its translation: CASSLTEDTQYY. The chain is built from TRBV11-2 and TRBJ2-5; D gene ambiguous. CDR1 and CDR2 from the germline V gene are SGHAT and FQNNGV. Trimming took off 5 bases at V and 8 bases at J, with 12 bases between the two ends. The CDR3 covers 12 residues.

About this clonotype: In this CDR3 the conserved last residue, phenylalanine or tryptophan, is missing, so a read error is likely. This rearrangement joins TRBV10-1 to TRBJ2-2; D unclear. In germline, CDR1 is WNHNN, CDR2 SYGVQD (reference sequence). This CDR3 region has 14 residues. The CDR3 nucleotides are TGCGCCCGCAGTGATGAAGGGTTCGCCGGGGAGCTGTTTTTA. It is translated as CARSDEGFAGELFL.

CDR3 protein: CASSSGRCSEFF. The CDR3 coding sequence is TGTGCCAGCAGCTCAGGGCGGTGTTCGGAGTTCTTC. V and J are TRBV11-2 and TRBJ2-1, with a tentative D call TRBD1 (5 bases). Between the trimmed V and J ends, which lost 4 bases and 14 bases, there was a span of 15 bases. The CDR3 is 12 residues long. Germline assignment: CDR1 SGHAT and CDR2 FQNNGV.

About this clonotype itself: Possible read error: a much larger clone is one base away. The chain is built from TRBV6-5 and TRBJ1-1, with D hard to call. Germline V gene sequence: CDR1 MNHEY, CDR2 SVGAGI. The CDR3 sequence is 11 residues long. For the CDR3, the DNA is TGTGCCAGCAAAAAAAACACTGAAACTTTCTTT. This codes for CASKKNTETFF.

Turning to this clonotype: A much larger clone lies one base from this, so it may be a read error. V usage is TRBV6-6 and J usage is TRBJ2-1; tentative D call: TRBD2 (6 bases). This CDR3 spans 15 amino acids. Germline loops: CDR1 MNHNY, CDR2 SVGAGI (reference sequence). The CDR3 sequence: CASSYGGISYNDQFF. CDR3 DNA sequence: TGTGCCAGCAGTTATGGGGGGATCTCCTACAATGATCAGTTCTTC.

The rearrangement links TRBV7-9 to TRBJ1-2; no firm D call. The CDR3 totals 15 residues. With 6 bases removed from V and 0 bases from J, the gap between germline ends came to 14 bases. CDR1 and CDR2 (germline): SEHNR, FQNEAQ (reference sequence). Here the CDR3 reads CASSSPAGSNYGYTF. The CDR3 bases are TGTGCCAGCAGTTCGCCGGCCGGCTCTAACTATGGCTACACCTTC.

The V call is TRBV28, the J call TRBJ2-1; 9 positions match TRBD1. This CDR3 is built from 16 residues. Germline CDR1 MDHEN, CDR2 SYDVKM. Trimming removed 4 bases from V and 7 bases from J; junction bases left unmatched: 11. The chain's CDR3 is CASSSYRGRPVNEQFF. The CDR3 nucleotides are TGTGCCAGCAGTTCCTACAGGGGGCGGCCAGTAAATGAGCAGTTCTTC.

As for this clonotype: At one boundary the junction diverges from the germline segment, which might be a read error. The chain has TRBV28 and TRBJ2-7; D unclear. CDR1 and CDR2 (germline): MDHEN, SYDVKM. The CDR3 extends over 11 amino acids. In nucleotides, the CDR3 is TGTGCCAGCAGCCCCTCCCACGAGCAGTACTTC. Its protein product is CASSPSHEQYF.

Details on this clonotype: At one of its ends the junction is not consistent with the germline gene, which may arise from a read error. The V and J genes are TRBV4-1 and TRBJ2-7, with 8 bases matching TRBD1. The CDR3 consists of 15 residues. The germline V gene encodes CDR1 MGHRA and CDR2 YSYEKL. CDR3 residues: CASSQGQGGTYELYF. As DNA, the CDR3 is TGCGCCAGTAGCCAAGGACAGGGTGGCACCTACGAGCTGTACTTC.

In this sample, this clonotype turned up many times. The CDR3 DNA follows: TGCGCCAGCAGCCAAGATCCTGTGAGGGCGAATGAGCAGTTCTTC. It yields the protein CASSQDPVRANEQFF. V usage is TRBV4-1 and J usage is TRBJ2-1, with D possibly matching TRBD2 (5 bases). The CDR3 totals 15 residues. Germline loops: CDR1 MGHRA, CDR2 YSYEKL. Trimming pared 0 bases from V and 7 bases from J, leaving 13 bases between.

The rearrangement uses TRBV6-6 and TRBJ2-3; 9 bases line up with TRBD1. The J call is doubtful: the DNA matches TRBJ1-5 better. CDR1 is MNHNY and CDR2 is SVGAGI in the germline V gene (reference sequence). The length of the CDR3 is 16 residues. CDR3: CASSDTTTGGDDTQHF. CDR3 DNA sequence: TGTGCCAGCAGTGACACCACCACAGGGGGCGATGATACGCAGCATTTT.

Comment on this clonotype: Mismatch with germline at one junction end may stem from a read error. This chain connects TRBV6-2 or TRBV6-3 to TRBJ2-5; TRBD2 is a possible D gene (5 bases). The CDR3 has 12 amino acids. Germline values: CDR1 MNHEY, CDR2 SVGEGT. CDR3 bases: TGTGCCGGCAGAGTAGCGCGGGCGACCCAGTACTTC. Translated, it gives CAGRVARATQYF.

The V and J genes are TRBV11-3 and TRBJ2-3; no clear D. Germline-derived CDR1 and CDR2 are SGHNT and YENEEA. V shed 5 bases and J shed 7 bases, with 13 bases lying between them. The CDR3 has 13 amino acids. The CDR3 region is CASSTMGIYTQYF. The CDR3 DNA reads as TGTGCCAGCAGCACCATGGGTATATATACGCAGTATTTT. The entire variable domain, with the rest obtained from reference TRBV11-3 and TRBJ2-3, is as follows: EAGVVQSPRYKIIEKKQPVAFWCNPISGHNTLYWYLQNLGQGPELLIRYENEEAVDDSQLPKDRFSAERLKGVDSTLKIQPAELGDSAVYLCASSTMGIYTQYFGPGTRLTVL.